This T cell receptor beta chain came from a study of CD8 T cells in Susac syndrome. At the level of the study: Within the group of sequenced Susac syndrome patients, 5 or 6 had active disease and roughly eight were in remission.

Sequencing of TCR beta was carried out in blood CD8+ and CD4+ T cells. The CDR3 length is 17 residues. The V gene's germline CDR1 is KGHDR and CDR2 SFDVKD. With 5 bases clipped from V and 3 bases from J, the junction kept 11 bases outside the gene matches. A quantity of 0.5 to 1 ug RNA underwent reverse transcription using random hexamers. Amplification of TCR beta CDR3 used immunoSEQ multiplex PCR across 54 Vbeta and 13 Jbeta. TCRdb re-called the immunoSEQ multiplex PCR reads through MiXCR, storing one row per CDR3 protein. Counted here are under 95,000 distinct CDR3 sequences, roughly 94% occurring once; the ten biggest clones make up 0.46%.

The sequencing input was CD8+ T cells from PBMCs. The chain joins TRBV24-1 to TRBJ1-2, with 10 bases that match TRBD1. This TCR derives from a human donor with Susac syndrome. Written as DNA, the CDR3 is TGTGCCACCAGTGGGGCGACAGGGGGCCCCTTTGACTATGGCTACACCTTC. Translation gives CATSGATGGPFDYGYTF.